This T cell receptor (beta chain) was recovered during a study of post-analysis software for immune sequencing data. Turning to the study itself: Courses of disease covered relapsing-remitting, secondary progressive and progressive-relapsing multiple sclerosis. Study observations and caveats: There was significantly lower normalized Chao1 diversity in multiple sclerosis patients than in controls. By F measure, samples from a shared preparation batch strongly co-clustered.

Of note for this clonotype: The antigen is not known.

Libraries were made from TCR beta cDNA, and they carried unique molecular identifiers. The authors obtained roughly 0.5 million cDNA molecules from around 0.96 to 9.9 million T cells. TCRdb ran MiXCR on the PCR reads and lists one entry per CDR3 protein. The data contain roughly 650,000 distinct CDR3 sequences, 55% to 70% of them singletons. The clonotype comes from a girl aged 2-10 years with multiple sclerosis. Input material: blood.

The CDR3 here is CASSRLAGDSSYEQYF. The CDR3 nucleotides read TGTGCCAGCAGCCGACTAGCGGGAGATAGCTCCTACGAGCAGTACTTC. This chain uses TRBV3-1 with TRBJ2-7, with 12 bases matching TRBD2. J was trimmed by 0 bases and V by 4 bases; bases with no gene match: 4. The CDR3 is 16 amino acids. Germline V gene lookup returns CDR1 LGHDT and CDR2 YNNKEL (reference sequence).